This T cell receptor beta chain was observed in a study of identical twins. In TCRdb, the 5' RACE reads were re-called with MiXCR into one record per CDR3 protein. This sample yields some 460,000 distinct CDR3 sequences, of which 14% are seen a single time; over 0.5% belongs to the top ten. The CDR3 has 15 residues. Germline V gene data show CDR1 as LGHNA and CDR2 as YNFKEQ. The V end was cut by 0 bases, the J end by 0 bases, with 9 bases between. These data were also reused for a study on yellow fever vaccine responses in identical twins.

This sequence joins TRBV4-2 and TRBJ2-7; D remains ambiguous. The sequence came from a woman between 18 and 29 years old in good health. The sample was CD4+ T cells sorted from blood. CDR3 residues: CASSQEPENSYEQYF. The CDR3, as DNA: TGTGCCAGCAGCCAAGAACCGGAGAACTCCTACGAGCAGTACTTC.